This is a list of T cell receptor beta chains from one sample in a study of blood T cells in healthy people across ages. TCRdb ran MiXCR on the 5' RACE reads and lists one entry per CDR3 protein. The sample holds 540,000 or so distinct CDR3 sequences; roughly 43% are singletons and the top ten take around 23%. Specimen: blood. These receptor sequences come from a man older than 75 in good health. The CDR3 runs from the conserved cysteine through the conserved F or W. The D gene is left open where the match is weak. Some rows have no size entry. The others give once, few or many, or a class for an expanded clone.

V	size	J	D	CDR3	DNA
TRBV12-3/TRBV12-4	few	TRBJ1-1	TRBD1	CASSLREGAMNTEAFF	TGTGCCAGCAGTTTAAGAGAGGGGGCCATGAACACTGAAGCTTTCTTT
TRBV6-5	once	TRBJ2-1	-	CASRTSRSAYNEQFF	TGTGCCAGCAGGACGAGCAGGAGCGCCTACAATGAGCAGTTCTTC
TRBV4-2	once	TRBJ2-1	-	CASSQDTGATVDNEQFF	TGTGCCAGCAGCCAAGATACGGGGGCCACCGTTGACAATGAGCAGTTCTTC
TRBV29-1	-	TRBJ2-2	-	CCVLMVTGELFF	TGCTGCGTGTTGATGGTCACCGGGGAGCTGTTTTTT
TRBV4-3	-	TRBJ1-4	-	CASSHNPGYNEKLFF	TGCGCCAGCAGCCATAACCCGGGTTATAATGAAAAACTGTTTTTT
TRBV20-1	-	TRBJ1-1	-	CSARDHTGLDPEAFF	TGCAGTGCCCGCGACCACACGGGGTTGGATCCTGAAGCTTTCTTT
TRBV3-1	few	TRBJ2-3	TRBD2	CASSQSFGGGTDTQYF	TGTGCCAGCAGCCAAAGTTTCGGGGGGGGCACAGATACGCAGTATTTT
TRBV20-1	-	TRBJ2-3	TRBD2	CSPSGLAGADTQYF	TGCAGTCCTAGCGGGCTAGCGGGTGCAGATACGCAGTATTTT
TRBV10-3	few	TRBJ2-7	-	CAISESASSYEQYF	TGTGCCATCAGTGAGTCGGCGAGCTCCTACGAGCAGTACTTC
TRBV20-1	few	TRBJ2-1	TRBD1	CSASQGQGWDEQFF	TGCAGTGCTAGTCAAGGACAGGGATGGGATGAGCAGTTCTTC
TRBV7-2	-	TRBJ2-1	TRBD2	CASLAPAGGPMGNEQFF	TGTGCCAGCTTAGCTCCAGCGGGAGGGCCGATGGGCAATGAGCAGTTCTTC
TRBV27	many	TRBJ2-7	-	CASSLSGGNEQYF	TGTGCCAGCAGTTTATCGGGGGGAAACGAGCAGTACTTC
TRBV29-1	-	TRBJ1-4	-	CSVMKSTNEKLFF	TGCAGCGTTATGAAGTCAACTAATGAAAAACTGTTTTTT
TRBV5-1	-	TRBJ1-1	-	CASARGSGTEAFF	TGCGCCAGCGCCAGGGGTAGTGGGACTGAAGCTTTCTTT
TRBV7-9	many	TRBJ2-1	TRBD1	CASSSSTGSSYNEQFF	TGTGCCAGCAGCTCTTCGACAGGGAGCTCCTACAATGAGCAGTTCTTC
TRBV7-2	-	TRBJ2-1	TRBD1	CTSSSGQGRLRGHEQFF	TGTACCAGCAGCTCCGGACAGGGTCGGTTACGTGGCCATGAGCAGTTCTTC
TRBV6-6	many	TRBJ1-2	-	CASSPGHRYGYTF	TGTGCCAGCAGTCCGGGACACCGCTATGGCTACACCTTC
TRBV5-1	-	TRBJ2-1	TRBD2	CARSFRLAGAYNEQFF	TGCGCCAGAAGCTTCCGACTAGCGGGAGCCTACAATGAGCAGTTCTTC
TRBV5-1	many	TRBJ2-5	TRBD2	CASSLLAGANQETQYF	TGCGCCAGCAGCCTACTAGCGGGAGCCAATCAAGAGACCCAGTACTTC
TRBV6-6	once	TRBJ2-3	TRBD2	CAGRTSGGSGTDTQYF	TGTGCCGGCAGGACCTCGGGAGGGTCCGGCACAGATACGCAGTATTTT
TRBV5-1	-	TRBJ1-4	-	CASRMTENEKLFF	TGCGCCAGCAGGATGACAGAGAATGAAAAACTGTTTTTT
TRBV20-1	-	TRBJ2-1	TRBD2	CSASLMAGGPDEQFF	TGCAGTGCTAGCCTGATGGCGGGAGGGCCGGATGAGCAGTTCTTC
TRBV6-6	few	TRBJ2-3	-	CASSSPPGTDTQYF	TGTGCCAGCAGTTCGCCCCCGGGCACAGATACGCAGTATTTT
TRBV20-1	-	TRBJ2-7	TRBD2	CSARRAGLVDEQYF	TGCAGTGCTAGAAGAGCGGGACTCGTCGACGAGCAGTACTTC
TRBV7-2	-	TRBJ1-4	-	CASSLDSKLFF	TGTGCCAGCAGCTTAGACAGCAAACTGTTTTTT
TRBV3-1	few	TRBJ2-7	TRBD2	CASSQSASGRSEQYF	TGTGCCAGCAGCCAATCTGCTAGCGGGAGAAGCGAGCAGTACTTC
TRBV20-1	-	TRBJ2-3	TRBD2	CSVRDPGLAGGLATDTQYF	TGCAGTGTCCGTGACCCGGGACTAGCGGGGGGGCTGGCCACAGATACGCAGTATTTT
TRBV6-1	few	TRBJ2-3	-	CASSETYVGPGRADTQYF	TGTGCCAGCAGTGAAACTTACGTAGGGCCCGGGCGGGCAGATACGCAGTATTTT
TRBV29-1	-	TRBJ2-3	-	CSVALGAEADTQYF	TGCAGCGTTGCCCTCGGGGCGGAGGCAGATACGCAGTATTTT